Detailed here is one T cell receptor (beta chain). This clonotype came up many times. Its antigen is not yet known. No much larger clone is present one base from it, and per-base qualities are unavailable. This sample was taken from a study of CD8 T cells in ankylosing spondylitis (dated by TCRdb to 2016 to 2017). Describing the broader study: T cell receptor beta repertoires were profiled in healthy donors and ankylosing spondylitis patients so that disease-linked TCR variants could be found. In total, the full study cohort was made up of 95 to 110 healthy donors and 20 to 25 ankylosing spondylitis patients. Samples of peripheral blood were taken, and for ankylosing spondylitis patients, synovial fluid was collected as well. Summary of the overall study and its limitations: Some motif variants were previously reported in synovial fluid and blood of reactive arthritis patients, suggesting common disease-initiation mechanisms. Blood from ankylosing spondylitis patients appeared to be characterized by a TCR beta motif made up of about 8 highly homologous amino acid variants. In peripheral blood, the disease-linked clones were found at relatively low frequencies and had a CD8+ phenotype. The disease-linked clones were reported to be significantly enriched in matched synovial fluid samples from ankylosing spondylitis patients.

The instrument given in TCRdb is Illumina HiSeq 2500. Quantitative 5'-RACE with molecular barcodes was used to prepare TCR beta libraries. On the study's bioinformatics: To identify disease-linked TCR variants, a new computational method was used, one built on a probabilistic model of VDJ rearrangement. The public reads were reprocessed in TCRdb via fastp at Q25 and MiXCR, keeping in-frame beta chains. One record per CDR3 amino acid sequence lists the most common genes and DNA. What appears here as the V and J calls and clone size reflects TCRdb's work, not the paper's. A total of about 130,000 distinct CDR3 sequences appear in this sample, around 15% of them only once. Jointly, the top ten make up approximately 3.1% of the sample. The CDR3 covers 15 residues, taking in both the cysteine and the phenylalanine. The sequence is cut down to CDR3 DNA, 45 bases in frame from base 1. The germline V gene supplies CDR1 SQVTM and CDR2 ANQGSEA. V is pared back by 6 bases and J by 0 bases, with 15 bases lying between the germline termini.

Recombination linked TRBV29-1 to TRBJ1-5, with an unclear D gene assignment. Material for sequencing was blood, either unsorted or a sorted T cell fraction (not recorded which). The source of this sequence is a female donor with ankylosing spondylitis or in good health (not recorded which). CDR3 loop: CSVRTSPNSNQPQHF. The nucleotides read TGCAGCGTCAGAACTAGTCCTAATAGCAATCAGCCCCAGCATTTT.